This T cell receptor beta chain was profiled in a study of blood T cell repertoires in COVID-19. Looking at the study overall: T cells, B-cell-depleted T cells, or PBMCs provided the cDNA or gDNA that served as material.

Source study methods: Reference gene primer amplification in the assay estimated nucleated cell counts. Only in-frame clones appear in the TCRdb table, and some are missing; sequencing was by immunoSEQ multiplex PCR. The V and J calls and clone size come from that table; D and trimming were worked out from the DNA. The sample records approximately 140,000 clones, 79% being singletons. Germline V lookup: CDR1 LNHDA, CDR2 SQIVND (reference sequence). The CDR3 extends over 16 amino acids. V lost 4 bases and J lost 2; bases outside the gene matches: 4. Sequencing was carried out using peripheral blood. This TCR was recovered from a man in his 60s with acute or convalescent COVID-19. The chain links TRBV19 to TRBJ2-3, with 12 bases fitting TRBD1. The CDR3 reads CASSRDRGLYTDTQYF. The CDR3 DNA reads as TGTGCCAGTAGTAGGGACAGGGGGCTGTACACAGATACGCAGTATTTT.